Given below is one T cell receptor beta chain in context. Its matching antigen is unknown. TCR alpha and TCR beta cDNA libraries carrying sample barcodes and UMIs were produced by 5'RACE using constant-segment primers. TCRdb re-derived calls from the 5' RACE reads in MiXCR, one entry per CDR3 protein. The sample carries about 180,000 distinct CDR3 sequences, about 18% recorded once. Trimming pared 4 bases from V and 3 bases from J, leaving 9 bases between. Germline V gene sequence: CDR1 SGHTA, CDR2 FQGTGA. The CDR3 spans 13 residues. The sample is drawn from a study of T-cell memory formation after mild COVID-19. Study observations and caveats: Contracting clones from day 15 to 85 had balanced CD4/CD8; later expanders favoured CD4+. Pre-infection memory held some responding clones, suggesting pre-existing cross-reactive T cells responded.

The rearrangement uses TRBV7-3 and TRBJ2-5, with a tentative D call TRBD1 (5 bases). This TCR was sampled from a man aged 18 to 29 who had mild COVID-19 (a few samples of this study predate the infection). Cell type and time point are not known. Sequencing was done on a sample of PBMCs or a T cell subset sorted from them (not recorded which). This chain's CDR3 is CASSSGIEETQYF. The CDR3 DNA sequence: TGTGCCAGCAGCTCAGGGATAGAAGAGACCCAGTACTTC.